This T cell receptor beta chain is drawn from a study of T cells in Graves' hyperthyroidism and ophthalmopathy. This clonotype was seen a few times. Its antigen is as yet unknown. General study results and limits: The blood repertoire included most of the expanded thyroid clonotypes above 0.001. Ophthalmopathy and stable hyperthyroidism were told apart by a 13 V-J model.

Diagnoses were established using clinical symptoms, serum thyroxine and TRAb, thyroid ultrasound and orbital computed tomography. Regions amplified from RNA transcripts were the TCR beta CDR3 regions. During a first-round RT-PCR of the TCR CDR3, the HTBI primer set was used. TCRdb reprocessed the multiplex PCR reads via MiXCR and lists one record per CDR3 protein. The sample consists of roughly 640,000 distinct CDR3 sequences, approximately 16% of them appearing once. Sequences were obtained from blood. This receptor was identified in a woman aged 35 to 49 with Graves' ophthalmopathy.

As DNA, the CDR3 is TGTGCCAGCGGGCCCGGGACTAGCCAAGAGACCCAGTACTTC. Translated, it gives CASGPGTSQETQYF. The rearrangement links TRBV7-9 to TRBJ2-5; TRBD2 agrees at 8 bases. Germline CDR1 and CDR2: SEHNR and FQNEAQ (reference sequence). V was pared by 8 bases and J by 1 base, with 6 bases of the junction left unmatched. The CDR3 loop spans 14 amino acids. The whole variable domain, filled in from reference TRBV7-9 and TRBJ2-5, reads DTGVSQNPRHKITKRGQNVTFRCDPISEHNRLYWYRQTLGQGPEFLTYFQNEAQLEKSRLLSDRFSAERPKGSFSTLEIQRTEQGDSAMYLCASGPGTSQETQYFGPGTRLLVL.